This TCR beta chain appears in the sequencing data of a study of blood T cells in healthy people across ages. Alongside a J-beta primer mix, a sample-barcoded 5' primer served in a second PCR lasting about 6 to 11 cycles. No fewer than 2.5 million CDR3-containing paired-end reads came from each sample. MiXCR, run by TCRdb on the 5' RACE reads, gives a single entry per CDR3 protein. The sample shows 540,000 or so distinct CDR3 sequences, around 48% of them seen only once. Germline CDR1 and CDR2: MNHEY and SVGEGT. V dropped 0 bases and J dropped 5 bases, with 14 bases sitting between them. The CDR3 runs to 16 residues.

Sequenced: blood. V and J are TRBV6-2 or TRBV6-3 and TRBJ2-4; D not resolved. This TCR came from an elderly man in good health. The CDR3 bases are TGTGCCAGCAGTTACTCAGAGCACCACGGGCAAAACATTCAGTACTTC. This translates into CASSYSEHHGQNIQYF.